The present TCR beta chain was sequenced within a study of OX40 agonist ivuxolimab in advanced cancers. General observations from the study: Among T cells, CD8+ cells averaged more expanded clones than CD4+ cells.

A remark on this clone: The antigen remains undetermined.

Trimming pared 3 bases from V and 0 bases from J, leaving 11 bases between. Germline CDR1 and CDR2: MDHEN and SYDVKM. The CDR3 length is 15 residues. Clones were sequenced by immunoSEQ multiplex PCR, and TCRdb holds only the in-frame ones, with some missing. The sample includes about 17,000 clones, roughly 86% seen only once; the top ten take 2% to 2.5%. V usage is TRBV28 and J usage is TRBJ2-5; D not certain. The sequence was collected from an adult with an advanced solid tumor such as melanoma, head and neck, liver or kidney cancer. Sample: CD4+ or CD8+ T cells sorted from blood, taken in a trial of the OX40 agonist ivuxolimab. The chain's CDR3 is CASSLSNSYQETQYF. The CDR3 DNA reads TGTGCCAGCAGTTTGTCTAATTCGTACCAAGAGACCCAGTACTTC. Full variable domain (outside the CDR3, taken from reference TRBV28 and TRBJ2-5): DVKVTQSSRYLVKRTGEKVFLECVQDMDHENMFWYRQDPGLGLRLIYFSYDVKMKEKGDIPEGYSVSREKKERFSLILESASTNQTSMYLCASSLSNSYQETQYFGPGTRLLVL.